What follows are 4 T cell receptor beta chains derived from one specimen sequenced in a study of cytomegalovirus exposure and HLA in healthy donors. Method: immunoSEQ multiplex PCR; TCRdb's copy keeps in-frame clones and lacks some. This table holds about 98,000 clones, about 90% found once. The sample comprised PBMCs. These receptors all come from a man younger than 35 in good health and CMV-seropositive.

The V and J genes are TRBV6-1 and TRBJ1-5; D possibly corresponds to TRBD1 (5 bases). In germline, CDR1 is MNHNS, CDR2 SASEGT. The CDR3 is made up of 15 amino acids. Trimming took 2 bases from V and 6 from J, leaving 14 bases between them. This CDR3 is CASSEMSRAAQPQHF. CDR3 DNA sequence: TGTGCCAGCAGTGAAATGAGCAGGGCGGCTCAGCCCCAGCATTTT.

The chain uses TRBV7-9 and TRBJ2-5; 10 bases line up with TRBD2. The germline gives CDR1 SEHNR, CDR2 FQNEAQ (reference sequence). The CDR3 contains 17 residues. Trimming took 8 bases from V and 5 from J; bases not matched to a gene: 17. CDR3 in amino acids: CASSFPPIAGGYETQYF. The CDR3 DNA reads as TGTGCCAGCTCCTTTCCCCCGATAGCGGGGGGTTACGAGACCCAGTACTTC.

The gene calls are TRBV19 and TRBJ2-5; possible D gene TRBD2, 6 bases. This CDR3 is 15 amino acids long. The V gene's germline CDR1 is LNHDA and CDR2 SQIVND (reference sequence). V lost 5 bases to trimming and J lost 4 bases, with 17 bases between them. The CDR3 loop reads CASSLATRGTETQYF. In nucleotides, the CDR3 is TGTGCCAGTAGTTTGGCCACCCGGGGGACAGAGACCCAGTACTTC.

The J gene is TRBJ2-3, the V gene TRBV11-2, with TRBD2 matching over 8 bases. Germline V gene sequence: CDR1 SGHAT, CDR2 FQNNGV. The CDR3 loop spans 17 amino acids. Unmatched junction bases numbered 15, after V lost 5 bases and J lost 5 bases. The CDR3 is CASSLRGASGSGDTQYF. The CDR3 bases are TGTGCCAGCAGCCTCCGGGGGGCAAGCGGGAGCGGAGATACGCAGTATTTT. Full variable domain (remainder filled in from reference TRBV11-2 and TRBJ2-3): EAGVAQSPRYKIIEKRQSVAFWCNPISGHATLYWYQQILGQGPKLLIQFQNNGVVDDSQLPKDRFSAERLKGVDSTLKIQPAKLEDSAVYLCASSLRGASGSGDTQYFGPGTRLTVL.